This passage covers 22 T cell receptor beta chains from one sample sequenced in a study of blood T cell repertoires in COVID-19 (dated by TCRdb to 2019 to 2021). Library preparation was by the immunoSEQ multiplex PCR assay. The clones in this table, taken by TCRdb from immuneACCESS, are in-frame only. Not every clone is retained; where verified, under half of the shortfall comes from an unresolved V gene, and the cause of the rest is unknown. This sample lists roughly 200,000 clones; 85% to 90% were detected once. Around 9.6% of the sample is in the top ten clones. The sample taken for sequencing was peripheral blood. Every receptor here comes from a woman in her forties or fifties with COVID-19, enrolled during active disease.

The chain joins TRBV5-1 to TRBJ2-5, with 10 bases fitting TRBD1. This CDR3 is built from 15 residues. J lost 5 bases, V lost 0 bases, and 4 bases had no gene match. Germline V gene lookup returns CDR1 SGHRS and CDR2 YFSETQ. This chain's CDR3 is CASSLVGTGAETQYF. As DNA, the CDR3 is TGCGCCAGCAGCTTGGTGGGGACAGGGGCGGAGACCCAGTACTTC.

The chain joins TRBV27 to TRBJ2-7; D gene ambiguous. Trimming cost V 2 bases and J 7 bases, with 18 bases left between them. Per germline, CDR1 MNHEY and CDR2 SMNVEV (reference sequence). The CDR3 has 15 residues. The CDR3: CASSLTRRGVGEQYF. The CDR3, as DNA: TGTGCCAGCAGTTTAACGAGGAGAGGAGTTGGGGAGCAGTACTTC.

The chain joins TRBV5-1 to TRBJ1-1; a weak D match, TRBD1 (6 bases). The CDR3 spans 13 residues. Trimming left V 4 bases short and J 11 bases short, with 18 bases between. CDR1 SGHRS and CDR2 YFSETQ come from the germline V gene. This CDR3 reads CASSASGGWEAFF. The CDR3 DNA is TGCGCCAGCAGCGCGAGCGGGGGCTGGGAGGCTTTCTTT. The full variable domain, completed using reference TRBV5-1 and TRBJ1-1, is KAGVTQTPRYLIKTRGQQVTLSCSPISGHRSVSWYQQTPGQGLQFLFEYFSETQRNKGNFPGRFSGRQFSNSRSEMNVSTLELGDSALYLCASSASGGWEAFFGQGTRLTVV.

The rearrangement joins TRBV7-8 to TRBJ2-3; 9 nucleotides match TRBD2. V gave up 5 bases and J gave up 6 bases; unmatched junction bases: 18. The V gene's germline CDR1 is SGHVS and CDR2 FQNEAQ. The CDR3 runs 18 residues. CDR3 residues: CASSPSRGSGGLRDTQYF. The DNA for the CDR3 is TGTGCCAGCAGCCCGAGTCGGGGTAGCGGGGGCCTCAGGGATACGCAGTATTTT.

The chain uses TRBV12-3 or TRBV12-4 and TRBJ2-7; 8 bases fit TRBD1. The CDR3 consists of 10 residues. Trimming cost V 5 bases and J 10 bases; bases outside gene matches: 1. The CDR3: CASSGQGQYF. The CDR3, as DNA: TGTGCCAGCAGTGGACAGGGACAGTACTTC.

The J gene is TRBJ1-4, the V gene TRBV11-2; D is undetermined. Looked up from germline, CDR1 is SGHAT and CDR2 is FQNNGV. Trimming pared 0 bases from V and 8 bases from J, leaving 13 bases between. The length of the CDR3 is 15 residues. The CDR3, as DNA: TGTGCCAGCAGCTTAGATGGGTCCCCGGGAGAAAAACTGTTTTTT. Its protein product is CASSLDGSPGEKLFF.

The V and J genes are TRBV7-2 and TRBJ2-7; the match to TRBD2 covers 14 bases. CDR1 and CDR2 (germline): SGHTA, FQGNSA. This CDR3 contains 16 residues. Trimming took 3 bases from V and 6 from J; bases not matched to a gene: 7. The CDR3 is CASSFRLAGGRGEQYV. DNA of the CDR3: TGTGCCAGCAGCTTCCGACTAGCGGGGGGGCGGGGCGAGCAGTACGTC.

The chain couples TRBV5-5 to TRBJ1-2; D perhaps matches TRBD1 (5 bases). The CDR3 contains 15 residues. Deletions cut 4 bases from V and 5 bases from J, with 18 bases between. Per germline, CDR1 SGHKS and CDR2 YYEKEE (reference sequence). CDR3 amino acids: CASSRGVQEGYGYTF. The CDR3 coding sequence is TGTGCCAGCAGCCGTGGAGTTCAGGAGGGGTATGGCTACACCTTC.

The chain recombines TRBV2 with TRBJ2-7; D is undetermined. This CDR3 comprises 12 residues. Germline assignment: CDR1 SNHLY and CDR2 FYNNEI. The ends were cut back, 4 bases at V and 3 bases at J, with 7 bases in the middle. The CDR3 loop reads CASSGPRYEQYV. The CDR3 nucleotides read TGTGCCAGCAGTGGGCCCCGCTACGAGCAGTACGTC.

This clone was picked up one time. The chain has TRBV12-5 and TRBJ2-2; D may be TRBD2 (5 bases). Germline V lookup: CDR1 LGHNT, CDR2 FRNRAP. Trimming pared 4 bases from V and 4 bases from J, leaving 10 bases between. The CDR3 extends over 14 amino acids. The CDR3 sequence: CASGSLLGTGELFF. As DNA, the CDR3 is TGTGCTAGTGGTTCGTTACTAGGCACCGGGGAGCTGTTTTTT. The variable domain in full, completed from reference TRBV12-5 and TRBJ2-2, reads DARVTQTPRHKVTEMGQEVTMRCQPILGHNTVFWYRQTMMQGLELLAYFRNRAPLDDSGMPKDRFSAEMPDATLATLKIQPSEPRDSAVYFCASGSLLGTGELFFGEGSRLTVL.

The chain carries TRBV3-1 (or the pseudogene TRBV3-2) and TRBJ2-2; the D gene is possibly TRBD2 (6 bases). In germline, CDR1 is LGHDT, CDR2 YNNKEL (reference sequence). V was cut by 1 base and J by 4 bases, with 7 bases left in between. There are 14 residues in the CDR3. The CDR3 bases are TGTGCCAGCAGCCAAGCGGGGGTCACCGGGGAGCTGTTTTTT. Its protein is CASSQAGVTGELFF.

The chain is built from TRBV27 and TRBJ2-5, with TRBD2 matching 7 bases. Germline trimming cut 1 base from V and 3 bases from J; bases unmatched to any gene: 8. There are 16 residues in the CDR3. Germline lookup yields CDR1 MNHEY and CDR2 SMNVEV (reference sequence). The CDR3 coding sequence is TGTGCCAGCAGTTTATGGTTGGGGAGGGGAAAAGAGACCCAGTACTTC. It encodes CASSLWLGRGKETQYF.

The rearrangement joins TRBV28 to TRBJ2-7; D remains ambiguous. CDR3 length: 15 residues. CDR1 MDHEN and CDR2 SYDVKM come from the germline V gene. V was clipped by 6 bases and J by 1 base, with 16 bases between them. CDR3 DNA: TGTGCCAGCAGCCTCCGAGGTCTCCTGTCCTACGAGCAGTACTTC. Its protein is CASSLRGLLSYEQYF.

The genes are TRBV7-4 and TRBJ2-3, with D unresolved. Germline CDR1 SGHVT, CDR2 SQSDAQ. The V end lost 2 bases, the J end lost 14 bases, and 26 bases lay between the germline ends. The CDR3 is 16 amino acids. The CDR3 bases are TGTGCCAGCAGCTTAACAGTACGGATAAAGTACCTCGGCTGGTATTTT. It is translated as CASSLTVRIKYLGWYF.

V is TRBV7-8 and J is TRBJ2-7, with 10 nucleotides matching TRBD1. Germline assignment: CDR1 SGHVS and CDR2 FQNEAQ. The CDR3 has 15 amino acids. With V trimmed by 3 bases and J by 3 bases, 5 bases remained unmatched. CDR3 sequence reads: CASSLGTGVLYEQYF. The CDR3 nucleotides are TGTGCCAGCAGCTTGGGGACAGGGGTACTCTACGAGCAGTACTTC.

This clone was detected once. The chain is built from TRBV7-9 and TRBJ2-1; 8 nucleotides agree with TRBD2. The CDR3 totals 15 residues. Germline assignment: CDR1 SEHNR and CDR2 FQNEAQ (reference sequence). Losses at the gene ends were 3 bases for V and 3 bases for J; bases not matched to a gene: 4. CDR3 nucleotides: TGTGCCAGCAGCTTCGAAGCGGGAGTCTACAATGAGCAGTTCTTC. Translated, it gives CASSFEAGVYNEQFF.

The chain links TRBV7-9 to TRBJ1-6, with TRBD1 matching 7 bases. V shed 4 bases and J 7 bases; nucleotides not matched to a gene: 7. CDR1 and CDR2 from the germline V gene are SEHNR and FQNEAQ (reference sequence). CDR3 length: 15 amino acids. The CDR3 protein is CASSSEGTANSPLHF. CDR3 DNA sequence: TGTGCCAGCAGCTCCGAAGGGACAGCAAATTCACCCCTCCACTTT.

The CDR3 DNA follows: TGTGCCAGCTCACTAAGGACAAGGGTTTACAATGAGCAGTTCTTC. It encodes CASSLRTRVYNEQFF. The chain links TRBV18 to TRBJ2-1; D perhaps matches TRBD1 (5 bases). CDR3 length: 15 amino acids. V was trimmed by 4 bases and J by 4 bases, leaving 14 bases between them. The germline CDR1 and CDR2 sequences are KGHSH and LQKENI.

The chain recombines TRBV5-5 with TRBJ2-7, with TRBD2 matching over 9 bases. CDR1 is SGHKS and CDR2 is YYEKEE in the germline V gene (reference sequence). The CDR3 covers 15 residues. Germline trimming cut 6 bases from V and 2 bases from J; bases unmatched to any gene: 9. CDR3 loop: CASTGIAGVTYEQYF. The CDR3 DNA reads TGTGCCAGCACGGGAATAGCGGGGGTGACCTACGAGCAGTACTTC.

The rearrangement joins TRBV6-5 to TRBJ1-1; 10 positions agree with TRBD1. Germline-derived CDR1 and CDR2 are MNHEY and SVGAGI. CDR3 size: 14 residues. V was clipped by 4 bases and J by 1 base; unmatched bases: 0. CDR3 protein: CASSWTGGNTEAFF. The CDR3, as DNA: TGTGCCAGCAGTTGGACAGGGGGGAACACTGAAGCTTTCTTT.

The CDR3 sequence: CASSFGVGGLAGELFF. The CDR3 bases are TGTGCCAGCAGCTTCGGCGTGGGGGGTTTGGCCGGGGAGCTGTTTTTT. The chain joins TRBV7-2 to TRBJ2-2, with D perhaps TRBD2 (6 bases). The CDR3 covers 16 residues. V was trimmed by 3 bases and J by 6 bases, leaving 17 bases between them. Germline V lookup: CDR1 SGHTA, CDR2 FQGNSA.

This clone was detected once. The gene calls are TRBV27 and TRBJ1-1, with 7 bases lining up with TRBD1. Trimming removed 5 bases from V and 2 bases from J; junction bases left unmatched: 5. Germline V CDR1 and CDR2: MNHEY, SMNVEV (reference sequence). The CDR3 sequence is 14 residues long. The CDR3 loop is CASSPRQGNTEAFF. The DNA for the CDR3 is TGTGCCAGCAGTCCCAGACAGGGCAACACTGAAGCTTTCTTT.